This T cell receptor (beta chain) derives from a study of shared clonotypes between healthy human individuals. The study, taken as a whole, reports: Sequencing of the sorted subsets was shown by rarefaction to be incomplete despite large depth.

It was CD45RO-negative cells, positively selected for CCR7, that made up naive CD8 cells, with terminally differentiated effector memory CD45RA+ cells excluded. On this clone: Its target is not known.

Only in-frame clones appear in the TCRdb table, and some are missing; sequencing was by immunoSEQ multiplex PCR. The sample consists of approximately 650,000 clones, less than 97% of them appearing once. Sequencing was performed on naive CD8+ T cells sorted from blood. The source is a woman aged 30 to 39 in good health.

The CDR3 reads CASSPLEHFETQYF. For the CDR3, the DNA is TGTGCCAGCAGCCCCTTAGAACATTTTGAGACCCAGTACTTC. J is TRBJ2-5 and V is TRBV7-9, with no clear D. The CDR3 is 14 amino acids. Trimming removed 5 bases from V and 5 bases from J, with 15 bases in between. Per germline, CDR1 SEHNR and CDR2 FQNEAQ (reference sequence).